Detailed here is one T cell receptor beta chain. The antigen is unknown. This CDR3 region has 16 residues. Trimming removed 4 bases at V and 0 bases at J, with 10 bases between. Germline-derived CDR1 and CDR2 are MGHRA and YSYEKL. The sample belongs to a study of cytomegalovirus exposure and HLA in healthy donors. Findings and limits, study-wide: Previously analyzed data showed that most TCR beta V segments were productive at a frequency of about 90% or about 30%. Testing in vitro showed a few CMV-associated chains specific for CMV antigens.

The PCR employed 60 Vbeta primers together with 13 Jbeta primers. Sequencing was performed with immunoSEQ multiplex PCR; in TCRdb, only in-frame clones are kept and a portion is missing. The sample lists 110,000 to 150,000 clones, roughly 70% occurring once. The chain joins TRBV4-1 to TRBJ1-6, with a possible D match to TRBD1 (5 bases). The sample was PBMCs. The sequence came from a woman between 35 and 50 years old in good health and CMV-seronegative. The CDR3 DNA sequence: TGCGCCAGCAGCCCCACAGGAGCCTCCTATAATTCACCCCTCCACTTT. It is translated as CASSPTGASYNSPLHF.